This passage covers 27 T cell receptor beta chains from one sample sequenced in a study of T cells in Graves' hyperthyroidism and ophthalmopathy. Researchers amplified the TCR beta CDR3 regions from RNA transcripts. When the TCR CDR3 underwent first-round RT-PCR, the HTBI primer set was used. From the multiplex PCR reads, TCRdb called clonotypes with MiXCR, one entry per CDR3 protein. Found here are 500,000 to 600,000 distinct CDR3 sequences, about a sixth of them singletons; the top ten hold around a sixth. Sequencing was performed on blood. The receptors derive from a woman aged 18-30 years with Graves' hyperthyroidism.

This clonotype was picked up many times. The rearrangement links TRBV12-3 or TRBV12-4 to TRBJ2-5, with unresolved D. Trimming stripped 0 bases from V and 11 bases from J, with 10 bases between. The CDR3 consists of 12 residues. The CDR3: CASSLASGAQYF. The CDR3 region has the DNA TGTGCCAGCAGTTTAGCTTCTGGCGCTCAGTACTTC.

This clonotype was seen at least ten times. The chain recombines TRBV10-3 with TRBJ1-5; D remains unclear. The CDR3 length is 16 residues. V gave up 0 bases and J gave up 3 bases, with 12 bases separating them. CDR1 and CDR2 (germline): ENHRY, SYGVKD. As DNA, the CDR3 is TGTGCCATCAGTGAGTCCCAAGGAGATAACAATCAGCCCCAGCATTTT. This gives the protein CAISESQGDNNQPQHF.

This clonotype was recorded at least ten times. The chain combines TRBV24-1 with TRBJ2-5; 8 nucleotides align to TRBD2. Germline values: CDR1 KGHDR, CDR2 SFDVKD. Germline trimming cut 3 bases from V and 0 bases from J; bases unmatched to any gene: 5. CDR3 length equals 16 residues. The CDR3 DNA reads TGTGCCACCAGTGATCCGGGGGGGGGACACCAAGAGACCCAGTACTTC. Translation gives CATSDPGGGHQETQYF.

This chain connects TRBV19 to TRBJ2-2, with D possibly being TRBD2 (5 bases). Germline values: CDR1 LNHDA, CDR2 SQIVND (reference sequence). Trimming left V 3 bases short and J 3 bases short, with 11 bases between. CDR3 length equals 15 residues. The CDR3 sequence: CASSIPGSDTGELFF. The CDR3 DNA follows: TGTGCCAGTAGTATTCCGGGGTCCGACACCGGGGAGCTGTTTTTT.

Details on this clonotype: Because the CDR3 is missing its conserved closing phenylalanine or tryptophan, this is likely a read error. This chain connects TRBV18 to TRBJ2-5; the D is unclear. Trimming removed 5 bases from V and 1 base from J, with 8 bases in between. The germline V gene has CDR1 KGHSH and CDR2 LQKENI. The CDR3 totals 13 residues. This CDR3 reads CASSVGSQETQYL. The DNA for the CDR3 is TGTGCCAGCTCAGTTGGCAGCCAAGAGACCCAGTACCTC.

The rearrangement links TRBV20-1 to TRBJ1-5; 7 bases are a match to TRBD1. With 6 bases clipped from V and 0 bases from J, the junction kept 8 bases outside the gene matches. This CDR3 has 15 amino acids. CDR1 is DFQATT and CDR2 is SNEGSKA in the germline V gene (reference sequence). This chain's CDR3 is CSAGRQGTSNQPQHF. DNA for the CDR3: TGCAGTGCGGGTCGACAGGGAACTAGCAATCAGCCCCAGCATTTT.

The chain carries TRBV19 and TRBJ2-1, with 12 bases fitting TRBD2. The CDR3 length is 16 residues. Trimming cost V 2 bases and J 7 bases; bases outside gene matches: 6. The germline V gene has CDR1 LNHDA and CDR2 SQIVND (reference sequence). The CDR3 loop is CASSISSGRAGNEQFF. Here the CDR3 DNA reads TGTGCCAGTAGTATATCTAGCGGGAGGGCCGGGAATGAGCAGTTCTTC.

The chain joins TRBV20-1 to TRBJ2-2; a possible D gene is TRBD1 (6 bases). V dropped 2 bases and J dropped 3 bases, with 10 bases sitting between them. The CDR3 totals 14 residues. Germline V gene lookup returns CDR1 DFQATT and CDR2 SNEGSKA (reference sequence). CDR3 coding DNA: TGCAGTGCTAGATCGGGACACCACACCGGGGAGCTGTTTTTT. Its protein is CSARSGHHTGELFF.

V gene TRBV6-1 combines with J gene TRBJ2-2; D is undetermined. Germline V gene data show CDR1 as MNHNS and CDR2 as SASEGT. V lost 1 base to trimming and J lost 8 bases, with 8 bases between them. CDR3 size: 13 residues. The CDR3 protein is CASSEDVRGELFF. The CDR3 region has the DNA TGTGCCAGCAGTGAAGACGTGCGGGGGGAGCTGTTTTTT.

This clonotype was detected a few times. CDR3 nucleotides: TGTGCCAGCAGCCGACGTTTGGGACAGGGGAACACTGAAGCTTTCTTT. Its protein is CASSRRLGQGNTEAFF. The J gene is TRBJ1-1, the V gene TRBV5-5; 9 nucleotides align to TRBD1. Trimming at V came to 4 bases and at J to 1 base, leaving 8 bases not matched to a gene. The germline CDR1 and CDR2 sequences are SGHKS and YYEKEE (reference sequence). CDR3 length: 16 amino acids.

This clonotype appeared many times. The chain joins TRBV20-1 to TRBJ2-5; D is ambiguous. The V gene lost 3 bases and the J gene lost 5 bases, with 13 bases spanning the gap. The CDR3 runs to 13 residues. Per the germline V gene, CDR1 is DFQATT and CDR2 is SNEGSKA (reference sequence). For the CDR3, the DNA is TGCAGTGCTAGTAATTCGTTAGGGGAGACCCAGTACTTC. It translates to CSASNSLGETQYF.

This clonotype came up a few times. V and J are TRBV20-1 and TRBJ2-7; 8 bases map to TRBD2. With 3 bases clipped from V and 3 bases from J, the junction kept 7 bases outside the gene matches. Germline assignment: CDR1 DFQATT and CDR2 SNEGSKA (reference sequence). The CDR3 length is 14 residues. The chain's CDR3 is CSASRRGVGYEQYF. CDR3 coding DNA: TGCAGTGCTAGCCGGCGGGGGGTGGGCTACGAGCAGTACTTC.

This clonotype was seen ten or more times. This chain joins TRBV12-3 or TRBV12-4 and TRBJ2-1; the match to TRBD2 covers 8 bases. The V and J ends lost 1 base and 8 bases, in that order; junction bases with no gene match: 16. This CDR3 is built from 18 residues. The CDR3, as DNA: TGTGCCAGCAGTTTAGAACGGGGGGGCCGCGGTTTTTCCCATGAGCAGTTCTTC. Encoded protein: CASSLERGGRGFSHEQFF.

The V gene is TRBV7-2, the J gene TRBJ2-2; 8 bases are shared with TRBD2. The CDR3 totals 15 residues. The V gene end was trimmed by 3 bases and the J gene end by 5 bases; junction bases not matched to a gene: 5. Germline lookup yields CDR1 SGHTA and CDR2 FQGNSA. CDR3 protein: CASSFGTSGTGELFF. Here the CDR3 DNA reads TGTGCCAGCAGCTTCGGGACTAGTGGTACCGGGGAGCTGTTTTTT.

At least ten counts were recorded for this clonotype. V gene TRBV13 combines with J gene TRBJ1-6; D might be TRBD1 (6 bases). Germline V gene lookup returns CDR1 PRHDT and CDR2 FYEKMQ (reference sequence). Trimming shortened V by 5 bases and J by 7 bases, and 18 bases separated the two germline ends. The CDR3 is made up of 16 amino acids. The CDR3 is CASSIYRERRNSPLHF. In DNA form, the CDR3 reads TGTGCCAGCAGCATTTACAGGGAGAGGAGGAATTCACCCCTCCACTTT.

This clonotype showed up just a few times. The J gene is TRBJ1-5, the V gene TRBV6-2 or TRBV6-3, with TRBD1 as a possible D gene (6 bases). This CDR3 spans 15 amino acids. Germline-derived CDR1 and CDR2 are MNHEY and SVGEGT. V shed 2 bases and J shed 0 bases, with 8 bases lying between them. CDR3 nucleotides: TGTGCCAGCAGTTACACAGGGTATAGCAATCAGCCCCAGCATTTT. It encodes CASSYTGYSNQPQHF.

Only a few counts were recorded for this clonotype. The chain links TRBV5-1 to TRBJ2-1; unclear D gene. CDR3 length: 13 residues. Per germline, CDR1 SGHRS and CDR2 YFSETQ. Trimming left V 4 bases short and J 9 bases short, with 14 bases between. CDR3 region: CASSQDGFSEQFF. Written as DNA, the CDR3 is TGCGCCAGCAGCCAGGACGGATTTAGTGAGCAGTTCTTC.

The chain couples TRBV11-2 to TRBJ1-2; 9 bases map to TRBD1. J gave up 3 bases and V 5 bases, and 7 bases lay outside the gene matches. This CDR3 is built from 15 residues. From germline, CDR1 is SGHAT and CDR2 FQNNGV. CDR3 bases: TGTGCCAGCAGCCGCAACAGGGGGCCAGACTATGGCTACACCTTC. It codes for CASSRNRGPDYGYTF.

At least ten counts were recorded for this clonotype. CDR3 in amino acids: CASSLVASYEQYF. CDR3 nucleotides: TGTGCCAGCAGTTTAGTCGCTTCCTACGAGCAGTACTTC. The chain has TRBV12-3 or TRBV12-4 and TRBJ2-7; the D is unclear. The CDR3 length is 13 residues. With 1 base removed from V and 1 base from J, the gap between germline ends came to 5 bases.

There are many counts of this clonotype. V and J are TRBV6-1 and TRBJ2-1; 14 nucleotides align to TRBD2. Germline V gene sequence: CDR1 MNHNS, CDR2 SASEGT. The CDR3 has 19 residues. After removal of 5 bases from V and 0 bases from J, the junction contained 9 bases not matched to a gene. For the CDR3, the DNA is TGTGCCAGCAGTCCAGGGACTAGCGGGAGCCGTTCCTCCTACAATGAGCAGTTCTTC. As protein: CASSPGTSGSRSSYNEQFF.

The chain uses TRBV5-6 and TRBJ2-7, with 7 bases fitting TRBD1. With V trimmed by 4 bases and J by 6 bases, 10 bases remained unmatched. CDR3 length: 14 amino acids. Germline values: CDR1 SGHDT, CDR2 YYEEEE. The CDR3, as DNA: TGTGCCAGCAGCGAAACAGGGGCCCGGGGCGAGCAGTACTTC. Amino acids: CASSETGARGEQYF.

This clonotype was found many times. The V call is TRBV6-2 or TRBV6-3, the J call TRBJ1-1; TRBD1 matches 11 bases. The V gene's germline CDR1 is MNHEY and CDR2 SVGEGT. The CDR3 is 13 amino acids. The junction had 4 bases not matched to a gene; V was cut back by 6 bases and J by 7 bases. The CDR3 spells CASSRDRGNEAFF. CDR3 nucleotide sequence: TGTGCCAGCAGCAGGGACAGGGGGAATGAAGCTTTCTTT.

This clonotype was seen at least ten times. The chain recombines TRBV20-1 with TRBJ2-5; 9 bases fit TRBD2. This CDR3 has 12 amino acids. V shed 5 bases and J 4 bases; nucleotides not matched to a gene: 2. Germline CDR1 reads DFQATT; CDR2 reads SNEGSKA (reference sequence). CDR3 residues: CSARTSAETQYF. The CDR3 DNA sequence: TGCAGTGCTCGGACTAGCGCAGAGACCCAGTACTTC.

The chain links TRBV6-1 to TRBJ2-7; 7 nucleotides match TRBD2. CDR1 is MNHNS, CDR2 SASEGT, per germline. V lost 6 bases and J lost 7; bases outside the gene matches: 9. The CDR3 totals 13 residues. The CDR3 loop reads CASRSGGGGEQYF. CDR3 DNA sequence: TGTGCCAGCAGGTCTGGGGGGGGAGGGGAGCAGTACTTC.

Only a few counts were recorded for this clonotype. A much larger clone differs by one base, so this may be a read error. This chain joins TRBV7-2 and TRBJ2-3; 9 bases map to TRBD1. Trimming cost V 5 bases and J 1 base; bases outside gene matches: 10. CDR1 is SGHTA, CDR2 FQGNSA, per germline. The CDR3 runs to 17 residues. The CDR3 nucleotides read TGTGCCAGCAGCGCAGGACAGGGGAGGGCGGGCACAGATACGCAGTATTTT. This translates into CASSAGQGRAGTDTQYF. The variable domain in full, with the rest retrieved from reference TRBV7-2 and TRBJ2-3, is GAGVSQSPSNKVTEKGKDVELRCDPISGHTALYWYRQSLGQGLEFLIYFQGNSAPDKSGLPSDRFSAERTGGSVSTLTIQRTQQEDSAVYLCASSAGQGRAGTDTQYFGPGTRLTVL.

In its sample, this clonotype was seen many times. The chain has TRBV7-9 and TRBJ2-3, with unresolved D. CDR3 size: 15 residues. V was clipped by 0 bases and J by 8 bases, with 15 bases between them. Germline V gives CDR1 SEHNR, CDR2 FQNEAQ (reference sequence). The DNA for the CDR3 is TGTGCCAGCAGCTTAGCGGTGGGCATATTGGGTACGCAGTATTTT. Translating it yields CASSLAVGILGTQYF.

J is TRBJ2-1 and V is TRBV11-2; 9 nucleotides agree with TRBD1. The CDR3 is made up of 16 amino acids. Germline CDR1 is SGHAT and CDR2 is FQNNGV. J lost 7 bases, V lost 3 bases, and 10 bases had no gene match. DNA of the CDR3: TGTGCCAGCAGCTTTAGGGGACAGGGTAAGATGAATGAGCAGTTCTTC. This codes for CASSFRGQGKMNEQFF.